The rows below give T cell receptor beta chains drawn from one sample of a study of shared clonotypes between healthy human individuals. Produced via immunoSEQ multiplex PCR; TCRdb's table is partial and in-frame only. The sample has more than 2 million clones, 95% seen once. The sequenced material came from naive CD4+ T cells sorted from blood. Source of these receptors: a man between 18 and 29 years old in good health. CDR3s include the opening cysteine and the closing phenylalanine or tryptophan. A D gene is named only where the DNA matches it firmly.

TRBV10-3	.	TRBJ2-4	CAISDSLAKNIQYF
TRBV18	.	TRBJ2-7	CASSRWGYEQYF
TRBV7-2	TRBD1	TRBJ1-6	CASSVGQGVLHF
TRBV11-3	.	TRBJ1-6	CASSLSAERSPLHF
TRBV2	.	TRBJ1-3	CASSEGSARNTIYF
TRBV27	TRBD1	TRBJ1-6	CASGQGAANNSPLHF
TRBV10-2	TRBD1	TRBJ2-7	CASSPGTGGYEQYF
TRBV5-1	TRBD2	TRBJ2-1	CASSLGTSGGPTEQFF
TRBV18	.	TRBJ1-3	CASSGGQPGNTIYF
TRBV5-1	.	TRBJ1-5	CASSRPGTPIDRPQHF
TRBV5-1	TRBD2	TRBJ2-5	CASSIEPGLAAWYF
TRBV10-3	.	TRBJ1-6	CAISEGGNSPLHF
TRBV10-1	.	TRBJ2-7	CASSEDPTTYEQYF
TRBV12-5	TRBD2	TRBJ2-1	CASGLDPGTSGGSSYNEQFF
TRBV5-8	.	TRBJ2-5	CASSLAKGRAGETQYF
TRBV10-3	.	TRBJ2-7	CAISETGPYEQYF
TRBV5-6	.	TRBJ2-7	CASSFDGRGSYEQYF
TRBV7-6	TRBD2	TRBJ2-1	CASNHRREGGDEQFF
TRBV6-5	.	TRBJ1-3	CASGPAEGNTIYF
TRBV25-1	.	TRBJ1-1	CASSEGQWTEAFF
TRBV4-3	.	TRBJ2-1	CASSQDLRDNEQFF
TRBV7-9	.	TRBJ2-3	CASSFNADTQYF
TRBV30	.	TRBJ2-3	CAWSSLAYTQYF
TRBV10-3	.	TRBJ2-2	CAIRALGNTGELFF